This entry features one TCR beta chain sequence. Antigen: not known. TCRdb re-derived calls from the reads in MiXCR, one entry per CDR3 protein. The repertoire has 70,000 to 85,000 distinct CDR3 sequences, approximately 39% of them found once; the top ten carry 85% to 95%. The data belong to a study of T cell repertoires in cytomegalovirus infection. Study-wide context: Well-studied HLA-B-restricted CMV epitopes were used in the study alongside recently identified HLA-C-restricted ones. It can be stated that public TCR beta signatures indicated CMV infection as well as a matching HLA type.

Findings of the study overall: Ex vivo responses were dominated by HLA-C-restricted CMV-specific TCR beta clonotypes. The study identified carriers of CMV plus the relevant HLA from cumulative public TCR beta family frequency.

The source is a human donor in good health (CMV status not recorded). Some clones in this sample may be carry-over from other donors' samples. Sequencing was performed on CD8+ T cells from cultured PBMCs, taken from culture after CMV antigen stimulation.

CDR3 DNA: TGTGCCAGCAGTTCCCACATGGGAGATACGCAGTATTTT. This encodes CASSSHMGDTQYF. This rearrangement joins TRBV12-3 or TRBV12-4 to TRBJ2-3; D remains ambiguous. V was shortened by 4 bases and J by 5 bases, with 10 bases between the two germline ends. CDR3 length equals 13 residues.